This T cell receptor beta chain was recorded in a study of blood T cell dynamics during melanoma immunotherapy. CDR3 length: 17 amino acids. Study observations and caveats: Immune-effector CD8+ cells best matched cell-free DNA CDR3 sequences and were most clonal.

The time point denotes: week 3, after first cycle of checkpoint inhibitor. Response was assessed by RECIST 1.1 at 12 weeks, except a couple of rapid progressors. Patients had no prior systemic cancer treatment, immunosuppressants or other active cancers. As regards this clone: As yet, its antigen is unknown.

All DNA from each sorted CD8+ subset was loaded. The table came from immunoSEQ multiplex PCR; TCRdb's copy has only in-frame clones and leaves some out. Among over 10,000 clones listed, around nine tenths were seen once. Sequencing was performed on effector memory CD8+ T cells from blood, taken from a patient treated with checkpoint blockade. V and J are TRBV21-1 and TRBJ2-7; the table names TRBD2, a call not compared with the DNA. TRBV21-1 is designated a pseudogene. The receptor was derived from a human donor with melanoma. DNA for the CDR3: TGTGCCAGCAGCAAAGTTGGTGGAGCGGCGCTCCGCTACGAGCAGTACTTC. Its translation: CASSKVGGAALRYEQYF.